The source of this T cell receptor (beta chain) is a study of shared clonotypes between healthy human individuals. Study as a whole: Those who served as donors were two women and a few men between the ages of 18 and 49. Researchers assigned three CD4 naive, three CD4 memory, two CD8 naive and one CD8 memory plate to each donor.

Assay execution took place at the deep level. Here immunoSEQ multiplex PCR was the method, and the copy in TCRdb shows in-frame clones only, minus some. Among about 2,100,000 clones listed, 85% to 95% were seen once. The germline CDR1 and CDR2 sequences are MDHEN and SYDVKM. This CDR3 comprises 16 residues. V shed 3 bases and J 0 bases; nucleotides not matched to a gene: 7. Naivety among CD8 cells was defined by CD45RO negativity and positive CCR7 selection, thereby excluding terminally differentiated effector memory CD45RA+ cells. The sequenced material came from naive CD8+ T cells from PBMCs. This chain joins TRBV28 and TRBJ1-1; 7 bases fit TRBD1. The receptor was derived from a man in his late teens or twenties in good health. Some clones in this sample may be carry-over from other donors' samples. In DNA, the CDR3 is TGTGCCAGCAGTTTTCGGGCGACAGGGATGAACACTGAAGCTTTCTTT. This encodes CASSFRATGMNTEAFF.